The rows below give T cell receptor beta chains drawn from one sample of a study of blood T cell repertoires in COVID-19. TCRdb keeps only in-frame clones here, not all; method: immunoSEQ multiplex PCR. The sample gives 230,000 or so clones, 84% of which show up once; under 1.5% is in the top ten. The sequencing sample was made of peripheral blood. These receptors were collected from a woman aged 40 to 49 who had recovered from COVID-19. Each CDR3 is given with its conserved first and last residue.

len	v_gene	CDR3aa
15	TRBV15	CATSREDRAGSPLHF
16	TRBV21-1	CASSHRDRISGNTIYF
14	TRBV3-1/TRBV3-2	CASSNRQGRTEAFF
15	TRBV5-1	CASSLAGTGETEAFF
16	TRBV25-1	CASSATPGQVYDTQYF
15	TRBV5-1	CASSLGTKVADTQYF
15	TRBV6-5	CASSYAGGLGSPLHF
16	TRBV6-5	CASSYQAGGQGDTQYF
14	TRBV18	CASLERTGYTGYTF
16	TRBV5-1	CASSLNSGQGVDEQFF
14	TRBV20-1	CSASSQRGTDTQYF
12	TRBV4-3	CASSTSNSPLHF